Shown below are 20 T cell receptor beta chains from a single sample sequenced in a study of OX40 agonist ivuxolimab in advanced cancers. The data were produced by immunoSEQ multiplex PCR, yet TCRdb's version contains in-frame clones alone and is incomplete. The table lists about 60,000 clones, around 88% of them singletons, with around 0.6% in the top ten. Sequencing was performed on CD4+ or CD8+ T cells sorted from blood, taken in a trial of the OX40 agonist ivuxolimab. These TCRs come from an adult with an advanced solid tumor such as melanoma, head and neck, liver or kidney cancer.

This clone was recorded a few times. The chain carries TRBV5-1 and TRBJ2-3; no clear D gene. Germline CDR1 is SGHRS and CDR2 is YFSETQ. The length of the CDR3 is 15 residues. Trimming took off 0 bases at V and 2 bases at J, with 10 bases between the two ends. CDR3 sequence reads: CASSLDQTITDTQYF. As DNA, the CDR3 is TGCGCCAGCAGCTTGGACCAAACGATCACAGATACGCAGTATTTT.

The chain links TRBV5-5 to TRBJ1-2; 9 nucleotides align to TRBD1. Germline CDR1 SGHKS, CDR2 YYEKEE (reference sequence). V was clipped by 4 bases and J by 2 bases; unmatched bases: 12. CDR3 length: 17 residues. CDR3 sequence reads: CASSVSGTGSKNYGYTF. For the CDR3, the DNA is TGTGCCAGCAGCGTCTCCGGGACAGGGAGTAAGAACTATGGCTACACCTTC.

The CDR3 region is CASSPYRGQEEKLFF. The DNA for the CDR3 is TGTGCCAGCAGCCCCTACAGGGGGCAGGAAGAAAAACTGTTTTTT. The chain is built from TRBV14 and TRBJ1-4; 9 bases fit TRBD1. Looked up from germline, CDR1 is SGHDN and CDR2 is FVKESK. The V gene end was trimmed by 4 bases and the J gene end by 8 bases; junction bases not matched to a gene: 8. CDR3 length: 15 amino acids.

This clone was seen only a few times. The V and J genes are TRBV19 and TRBJ2-7; TRBD2 matches 8 bases. In germline, CDR1 is LNHDA, CDR2 SQIVND (reference sequence). V lost 0 bases and J lost 6; bases outside the gene matches: 7. The CDR3 contains 15 residues. The CDR3 DNA follows: TGTGCCAGTAGTATAGAGGCTAGCGGGCGTACCGAGCAGTACTTC. Its translation: CASSIEASGRTEQYF.

V and J are TRBV19 and TRBJ2-7; 10 positions match TRBD1. The CDR3 consists of 17 residues. The germline CDR1 and CDR2 sequences are LNHDA and SQIVND (reference sequence). V trimming: 9 bases; J trimming: 3 bases; junction bases outside the gene matches: 17. The CDR3 sequence: CASRKGPGGDRGYEQYF. CDR3 nucleotides: TGTGCCAGCCGTAAGGGACCCGGGGGGGACAGGGGCTACGAGCAGTACTTC.

The chain combines TRBV9 with TRBJ2-3, with D perhaps TRBD2 (6 bases). Germline V gene lookup returns CDR1 SGDLS and CDR2 YYNGEE. This CDR3 is 16 amino acids long. V lost 0 bases and J 2 bases, leaving 13 bases between the germline ends. The CDR3: CASSVDPAGITDTQYF. As DNA, the CDR3 is TGTGCCAGCAGCGTAGACCCAGCGGGCATCACAGATACGCAGTATTTT.

The chain is built from TRBV29-1 and TRBJ2-7; D call uncertain. CDR3 size: 11 residues. The V end lost 5 bases, the J end lost 1 base, and 6 bases lay between the germline ends. Germline CDR1 SQVTM, CDR2 ANQGSEA. The CDR3: CSVSASYEQYF. CDR3 nucleotides: TGCAGCGTTTCGGCGTCCTACGAGCAGTACTTC.

The chain combines TRBV5-8 with TRBJ2-5; TRBD1 matches 9 bases. The germline V gene has CDR1 SGHTS and CDR2 YDEGEE. This CDR3 has 15 amino acids. V lost 4 bases, J lost 1 base, and 5 bases stayed unmatched. The chain's CDR3 is CASSEGQGVQETQYF. Written as DNA, the CDR3 is TGTGCCAGCAGCGAGGGACAGGGAGTCCAAGAGACCCAGTACTTC. The full variable domain, completed using reference TRBV5-8 and TRBJ2-5, is EAGVTQSPTHLIKTRGQQATLRCSPISGHTSVYWYQQALGLGLQFLLWYDEGEERNRGNFPPRFSGRQFPNYSSELNVNALELEDSALYLCASSEGQGVQETQYFGPGTRLLVL.

This chain connects TRBV7-2 to TRBJ2-5; D possibly corresponds to TRBD1 (5 bases). Germline V gene lookup returns CDR1 SGHTA and CDR2 FQGNSA. The germline V and J ends were trimmed by 5 bases and 5 bases, with 15 bases remaining between them. The CDR3 length is 14 residues. In DNA, the CDR3 is TGTGCCAGCAGCCACATGGTAGGGGCGGAGACCCAGTACTTC. This sequence encodes CASSHMVGAETQYF.

The chain is built from TRBV2 and TRBJ2-7; 7 bases are a match to TRBD1. The germline CDR1 and CDR2 sequences are SNHLY and FYNNEI. This CDR3 spans 14 amino acids. V lost 6 bases to trimming and J lost 0 bases; unmatched junction nucleotides: 5. CDR3 residues: CASRKGQPSYEQYF. CDR3 nucleotides: TGTGCCAGCAGGAAGGGACAGCCCTCCTACGAGCAGTACTTC. Supplemented by reference TRBV2 and TRBJ2-7, the full variable domain reads EPEVTQTPSHQVTQMGQEVILRCVPISNHLYFYWYRQILGQKVEFLVSFYNNEISEKSEIFDDQFSVERPDGSNFTLKIRSTKLEDSAMYFCASRKGQPSYEQYFGPGTRLTVT.

This chain uses TRBV11-3 with TRBJ2-7; 9 bases align to TRBD1. V was pared by 5 bases and J by 1 base, with 9 bases of the junction left unmatched. This CDR3 spans 16 amino acids. Germline loops: CDR1 SGHNT, CDR2 YENEEA. Here the CDR3 DNA reads TGTGCCAGCAGCCCAGATTCCGGGACAGGGTCCTACGAGCAGTACTTC. This gives the protein CASSPDSGTGSYEQYF.

The chain couples TRBV6-5 to TRBJ1-2; 7 bases agree with TRBD1. The germline gives CDR1 MNHEY, CDR2 SVGAGI. The CDR3 has 14 amino acids. With V trimmed by 5 bases and J by 4 bases, 7 bases remained unmatched. The CDR3 here is CASSRQGPVYGYTF. The CDR3, as DNA: TGTGCCAGCAGTAGACAGGGCCCGGTCTATGGCTACACCTTC.

This clone appeared once. The chain couples TRBV11-2 to TRBJ1-1; D is perhaps TRBD1 (5 bases). V dropped 3 bases and J dropped 4 bases, with 18 bases sitting between them. The CDR3 has 16 residues. The V gene's germline CDR1 is SGHAT and CDR2 FQNNGV. The CDR3 region is CASSFGRVRGITEAFF. As DNA, the CDR3 is TGTGCCAGCAGCTTTGGGAGAGTGAGGGGCATCACTGAAGCTTTCTTT.

J is TRBJ1-2 and V is TRBV7-9; D gene unclear. CDR3 length: 13 amino acids. V was cut by 0 bases and J by 7 bases, with 9 bases left in between. Germline assignment: CDR1 SEHNR and CDR2 FQNEAQ (reference sequence). Here the CDR3 DNA reads TGTGCCAGCAGCTTAGCGAACCAAGCTGGCTACACCTTC. It is translated as CASSLANQAGYTF. The full variable domain, in which reference TRBV7-9 and TRBJ1-2 provide the parts outside the CDR3, is DTGVSQNPRHKITKRGQNVTFRCDPISEHNRLYWYRQTLGQGPEFLTYFQNEAQLEKSRLLSDRFSAERPKGSFSTLEIQRTEQGDSAMYLCASSLANQAGYTFGSGTRLTVV.

This clone was recorded a few times. The genes are TRBV7-2 and TRBJ1-4; no firm D call. The CDR3 length is 16 residues. The germline gives CDR1 SGHTA, CDR2 FQGNSA. The V end was cut by 6 bases, the J end by 1 base, with 15 bases between. The CDR3 is CASSPGTAGTNEKLFF. DNA of the CDR3: TGTGCCAGCAGTCCAGGTACAGCTGGAACTAATGAAAAACTGTTTTTT. The full variable domain, in which reference TRBV7-2 and TRBJ1-4 provide the parts outside the CDR3, is GAGVSQSPSNKVTEKGKDVELRCDPISGHTALYWYRQSLGQGLEFLIYFQGNSAPDKSGLPSDRFSAERTGGSVSTLTIQRTQQEDSAVYLCASSPGTAGTNEKLFFGSGTQLSVL.

The table lists this clone with a few counts. The chain is built from TRBV7-2 and TRBJ2-1, with D possibly matching TRBD2 (6 bases). CDR1 is SGHTA, CDR2 FQGNSA, per germline. The CDR3 spans 13 residues. V lost 6 bases to trimming and J lost 5 bases, with 11 bases between them. The DNA of the CDR3 is TGTGCCAGCAGGTTCCGGGGGAACAATGAGCAGTTCTTC. This sequence encodes CASRFRGNNEQFF.

CDR3 coding DNA: TGTGCCAGCAGTCGACAGGATACCACTGAAGCTTTCTTT. It yields the protein CASSRQDTTEAFF. The chain uses TRBV28 and TRBJ1-1; a weak D match, TRBD1 (6 bases). Germline V gives CDR1 MDHEN, CDR2 SYDVKM. With 5 bases removed from V and 4 bases from J, the gap between germline ends came to 11 bases. The CDR3 length is 13 residues.

V usage is TRBV7-8 and J usage is TRBJ1-1; unclear D gene. The CDR3 runs 13 residues. V was shortened by 0 bases and J by 5 bases, with 7 bases between the two germline ends. From germline, CDR1 is SGHVS and CDR2 FQNEAQ. The CDR3 loop reads CASSLAEGTEAFF. CDR3 DNA sequence: TGTGCCAGCAGCTTAGCAGAAGGGACTGAAGCTTTCTTT.

This clone showed up just a few times. The chain is built from TRBV9 and TRBJ1-5, with a tentative D call TRBD1 (5 bases). Germline-derived CDR1 and CDR2 are SGDLS and YYNGEE. V gave up 2 bases and J gave up 2 bases, with 8 bases separating them. The CDR3 runs 14 residues. CDR3 sequence (DNA): TGTGCCAGCAGCGTCCAGGGTGGCAATCAGCCCCAGCATTTT. Its protein is CASSVQGGNQPQHF.

This clone was counted once. The chain couples TRBV28 to TRBJ1-2; TRBD1 aligns across 7 bases. The CDR3 consists of 16 residues. Losses at the gene ends were 4 bases for V and 2 bases for J; bases not matched to a gene: 10. The germline CDR1 and CDR2 sequences are MDHEN and SYDVKM. CDR3 region: CASSSGTDRVNYGYTF. For the CDR3, the DNA is TGTGCCAGCAGTTCCGGAACCGACAGGGTAAACTATGGCTACACCTTC.